Listed below are T cell receptor beta chains from one sample, sequenced in a study of control samples from healthy donors and cancer patients. TCRdb's table, derived via immunoSEQ multiplex PCR, lists solely in-frame clones and lacks some. The sample lists 100,000 to 150,000 clones, more than 85% occurring once. Input material: blood. The receptors were sampled from a woman aged 18-30 years in good health. Each CDR3 is given with its conserved first and last residue. Each record gives: CDR3 length, V gene, J gene, CDR3 protein.

len: 10
v_gene: TRBV15
j_gene: TRBJ2-3
CDR3aa: CATSRDRLYF

len: 15
v_gene: TRBV19
j_gene: TRBJ2-2
CDR3aa: CASSPGTAGTGELFF

len: 15
v_gene: TRBV2
j_gene: TRBJ1-2
CDR3aa: CASSEGDAANYGYTF

len: 11
v_gene: TRBV6-2/TRBV6-3
j_gene: TRBJ1-2
CDR3aa: CASSDIYGYTF

len: 15
v_gene: TRBV4-3
j_gene: TRBJ2-1
CDR3aa: CASSQDSGVYNEQFF

len: 14
v_gene: TRBV7-2
j_gene: TRBJ1-6
CDR3aa: CASSFGMRNSPLHF

len: 13
v_gene: TRBV5-1
j_gene: TRBJ1-1
CDR3aa: CASSLRMNTEAFF

len: 17
v_gene: TRBV5-6
j_gene: TRBJ2-7
CDR3aa: CASSFPAGTGTSYEQYF

len: 13
v_gene: TRBV14
j_gene: TRBJ1-2
CDR3aa: CASSQDNHYGYTF

len: 13
v_gene: TRBV30
j_gene: TRBJ1-4
CDR3aa: CAWSLGINEKLFF

len: 17
v_gene: TRBV7-5
j_gene: TRBJ2-7
CDR3aa: CVRSPFGRDSRNYEQYF

len: 13
v_gene: TRBV6-5
j_gene: TRBJ2-3
CDR3aa: CASSYGNGDTQYF

len: 15
v_gene: TRBV15
j_gene: TRBJ2-7
CDR3aa: CATSRAPGQGYEQYF

len: 17
v_gene: TRBV28
j_gene: TRBJ2-2
CDR3aa: CASSLGLAGVRPGELFF

len: 14
v_gene: TRBV4-3
j_gene: TRBJ1-2
CDR3aa: CASSQRASNYGYTF

len: 13
v_gene: TRBV30
j_gene: TRBJ1-3
CDR3aa: CAWDRTSGNTIYF

len: 15
v_gene: TRBV2
j_gene: TRBJ2-2
CDR3aa: CASRNREVRTGELFF

len: 17
v_gene: TRBV4-3
j_gene: TRBJ2-6
CDR3aa: CASSQEWGASGANVLTF

len: 15
v_gene: TRBV29-1
j_gene: TRBJ2-6
CDR3aa: CSVGTQGPGANVLTF

len: 16
v_gene: TRBV27
j_gene: TRBJ1-6
CDR3aa: CASSLKAYSYNSPLHF

len: 15
v_gene: TRBV27
j_gene: TRBJ2-7
CDR3aa: CASRPGMWDHYEQYF

len: 15
v_gene: TRBV2
j_gene: TRBJ1-4
CDR3aa: CASEDSSATNEKLFF

len: 15
v_gene: TRBV4-3
j_gene: TRBJ2-3
CDR3aa: CASSLGAGFTDTQYF

len: 16
v_gene: TRBV7-2
j_gene: TRBJ2-3
CDR3aa: CASSLGGGLGIDTQYF